A single T cell receptor (beta chain) is shown here with its context. Its antigen remains unidentified. The input lacks base qualities; no much larger clone sits a single base away. The sequencing machine was an Illumina HiSeq 1500. TCRdb's own reprocessing of the public reads used fastp at Q25 and MiXCR and kept productive beta chains. Rows with one shared CDR3 protein collapse into an entry with the most common genes and DNA. For this sample there are about 830,000 distinct CDR3 sequences; about 30% appear just once. The ten most abundant clones make up 9.5% to 15% of the sample. This sample is drawn from a study of T cell repertoires in cytomegalovirus infection (dated 2019 in TCRdb). Study-wide context: Recently identified HLA-C-restricted CMV epitopes, whose presentation resists viral immunomodulation, were targeted by peptide stimulations together with well-studied HLA-B-restricted epitopes. Donor HLA type was relevant to the analysis, as public TCR beta signatures indicated carriage of CMV infection together with the matching HLA type. Overall study outcomes, separate from this receptor: In both this cohort and an independent cohort of over 350 donors, the cumulative frequency of public TCR beta family members distinguished carriers of CMV infection plus the relevant HLA type. In the ex vivo response, HLA-C-restricted CMV-specific TCR beta clonotypes were dominant, and in two of eight donors the single most frequent clonotype came from this HLA-C-restricted group.

What the treatment or condition label conveys for this sample: in vitro stimulation with specific CMV peptide epitopes to enrich CMV-specific T cells. Sequencing was performed on cultured CD8+ T cells from PBMCs, taken from culture after CMV antigen stimulation. The clonotype originates from a human donor in good health (CMV status not recorded). Some clones in this sample may be carry-over from other donors' samples.

This receptor carries the CDR3 CASSNLWKLNYGYTF. The sequenced DNA: TGCGCCAGCAGCAATCTCTGGAAGCTCAACTATGGCTACACCTTC. This receptor chain uses TRBV4-1 and TRBJ1-2, with no reliable assignment of the D segment. Trimming at the junction amounts to 5 bases on V and 2 bases on J, and the germline ends lie 15 bases apart. CDR1 and CDR2 (MGHRA, YSYEKL) derive from the germline V gene. Including the terminal cysteine and phenylalanine, the CDR3 comprises 15 residues. Of all the DNA, just the CDR3 is kept, 45 bases in frame from base 1.